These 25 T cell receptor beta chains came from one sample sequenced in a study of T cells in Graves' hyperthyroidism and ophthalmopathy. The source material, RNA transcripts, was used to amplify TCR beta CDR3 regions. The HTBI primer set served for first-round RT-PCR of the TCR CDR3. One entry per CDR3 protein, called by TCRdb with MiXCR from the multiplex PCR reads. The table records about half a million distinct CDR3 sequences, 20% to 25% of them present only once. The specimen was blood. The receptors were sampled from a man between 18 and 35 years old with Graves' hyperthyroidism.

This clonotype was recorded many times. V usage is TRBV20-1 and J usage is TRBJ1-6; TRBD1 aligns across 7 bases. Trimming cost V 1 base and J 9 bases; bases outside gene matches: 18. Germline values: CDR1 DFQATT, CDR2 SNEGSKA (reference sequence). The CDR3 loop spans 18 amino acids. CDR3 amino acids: CSARAGQSRLGPISPLHF. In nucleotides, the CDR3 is TGCAGTGCTAGAGCGGGACAGTCAAGACTTGGCCCCATTTCACCCCTCCACTTT.

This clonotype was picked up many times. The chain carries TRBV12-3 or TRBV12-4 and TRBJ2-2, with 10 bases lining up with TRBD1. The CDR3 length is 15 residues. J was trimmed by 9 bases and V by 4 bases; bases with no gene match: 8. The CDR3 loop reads CASSSGQGIIRELFF. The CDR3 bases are TGTGCCAGCAGTTCGGGACAGGGGATTATCAGGGAGCTGTTTTTT.

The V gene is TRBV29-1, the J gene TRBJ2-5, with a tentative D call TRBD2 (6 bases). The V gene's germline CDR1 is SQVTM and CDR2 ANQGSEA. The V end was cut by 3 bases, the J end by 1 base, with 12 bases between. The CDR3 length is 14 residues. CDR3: CSVDGRELQETQYF. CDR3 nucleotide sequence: TGCAGCGTTGACGGCCGGGAGCTCCAAGAGACCCAGTACTTC.

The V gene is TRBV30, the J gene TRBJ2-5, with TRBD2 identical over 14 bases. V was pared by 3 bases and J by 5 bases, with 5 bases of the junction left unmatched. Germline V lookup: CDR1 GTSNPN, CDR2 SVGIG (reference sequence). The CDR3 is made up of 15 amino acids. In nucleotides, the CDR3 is TGTGCCTGGAGAAGACTAGCGGGAGGGGGTGAGACCCAGTACTTC. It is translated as CAWRRLAGGGETQYF.

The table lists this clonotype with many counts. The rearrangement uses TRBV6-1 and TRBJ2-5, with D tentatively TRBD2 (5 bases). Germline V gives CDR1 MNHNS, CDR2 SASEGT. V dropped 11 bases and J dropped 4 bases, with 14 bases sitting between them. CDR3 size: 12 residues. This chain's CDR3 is CAGGNEGETQYF. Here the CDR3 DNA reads TGTGCCGGCGGAAACGAGGGAGAGACCCAGTACTTC.

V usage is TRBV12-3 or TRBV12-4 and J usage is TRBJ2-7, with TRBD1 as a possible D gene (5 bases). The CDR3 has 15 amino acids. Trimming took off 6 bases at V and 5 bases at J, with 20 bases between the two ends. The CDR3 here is CASSRRSGAVDEQYF. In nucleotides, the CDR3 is TGTGCCAGCAGCCGTAGAAGTGGGGCTGTAGACGAGCAGTACTTC.

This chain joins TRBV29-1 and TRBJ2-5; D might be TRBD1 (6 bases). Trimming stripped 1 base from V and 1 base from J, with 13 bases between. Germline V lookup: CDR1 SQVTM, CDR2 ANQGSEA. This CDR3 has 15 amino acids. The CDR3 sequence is CSVEAIGGPQETQYF. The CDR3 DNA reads TGCAGCGTTGAAGCGATAGGGGGACCCCAAGAGACCCAGTACTTC.

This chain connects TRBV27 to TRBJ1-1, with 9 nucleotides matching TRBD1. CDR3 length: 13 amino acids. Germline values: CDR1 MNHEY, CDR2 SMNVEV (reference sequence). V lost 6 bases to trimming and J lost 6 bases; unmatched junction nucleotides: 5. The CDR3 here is CASRGQGSAEAFF. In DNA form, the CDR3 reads TGTGCCAGCAGGGGACAGGGAAGCGCTGAAGCTTTCTTT.

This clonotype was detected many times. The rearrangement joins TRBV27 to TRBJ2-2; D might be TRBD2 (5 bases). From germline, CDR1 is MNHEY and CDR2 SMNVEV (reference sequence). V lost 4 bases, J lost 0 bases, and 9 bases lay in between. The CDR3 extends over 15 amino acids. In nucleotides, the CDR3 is TGTGCCAGCAGTTCTAGCCTCTCGAACACCGGGGAGCTGTTTTTT. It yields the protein CASSSSLSNTGELFF.

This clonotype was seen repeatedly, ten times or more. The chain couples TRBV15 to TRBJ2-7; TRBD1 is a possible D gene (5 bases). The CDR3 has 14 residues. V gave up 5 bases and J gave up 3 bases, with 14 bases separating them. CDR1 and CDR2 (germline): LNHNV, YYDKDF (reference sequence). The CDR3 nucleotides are TGTGCCACCAGCTACAGGACGGTGAACTACGAGCAGTACTTC. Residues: CATSYRTVNYEQYF.

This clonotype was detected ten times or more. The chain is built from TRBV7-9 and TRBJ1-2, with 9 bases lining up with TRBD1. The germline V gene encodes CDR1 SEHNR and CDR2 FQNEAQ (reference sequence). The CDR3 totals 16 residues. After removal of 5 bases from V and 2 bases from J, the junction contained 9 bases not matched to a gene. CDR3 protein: CASSISLQGANYGYTF. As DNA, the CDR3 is TGTGCCAGCAGCATCTCATTACAGGGGGCGAACTATGGCTACACCTTC.

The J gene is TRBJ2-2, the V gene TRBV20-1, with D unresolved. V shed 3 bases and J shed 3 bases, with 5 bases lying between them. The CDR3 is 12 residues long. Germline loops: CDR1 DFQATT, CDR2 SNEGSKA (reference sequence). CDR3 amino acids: CSASRDTGELFF. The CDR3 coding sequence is TGCAGTGCTAGCCGGGACACCGGGGAGCTGTTTTTT.

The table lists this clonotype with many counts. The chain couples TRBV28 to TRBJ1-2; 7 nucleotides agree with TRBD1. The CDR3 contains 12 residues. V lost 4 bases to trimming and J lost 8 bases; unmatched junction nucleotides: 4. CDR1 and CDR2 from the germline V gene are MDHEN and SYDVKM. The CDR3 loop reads CASSSTGRGYTF. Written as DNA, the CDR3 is TGTGCCAGCAGTTCGACAGGGAGAGGCTACACCTTC.

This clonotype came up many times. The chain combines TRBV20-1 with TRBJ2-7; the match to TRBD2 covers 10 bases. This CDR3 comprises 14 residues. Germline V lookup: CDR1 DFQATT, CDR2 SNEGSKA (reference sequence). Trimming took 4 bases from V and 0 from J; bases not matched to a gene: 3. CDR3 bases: TGCAGTGCTATTCAGCGGGGGGGCTCCTACGAGCAGTACTTC. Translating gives CSAIQRGGSYEQYF.

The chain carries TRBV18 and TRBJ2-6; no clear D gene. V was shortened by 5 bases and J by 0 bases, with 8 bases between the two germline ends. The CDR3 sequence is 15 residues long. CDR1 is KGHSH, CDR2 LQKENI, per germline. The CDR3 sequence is CASSSQNSGANVLTF. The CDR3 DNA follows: TGTGCCAGCTCATCTCAGAACTCTGGGGCCAACGTCCTGACTTTC.

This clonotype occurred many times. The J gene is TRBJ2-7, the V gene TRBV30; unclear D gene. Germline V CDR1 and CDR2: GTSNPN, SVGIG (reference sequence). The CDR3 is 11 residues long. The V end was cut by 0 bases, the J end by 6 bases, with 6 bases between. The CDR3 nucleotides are TGTGCCTGGAGTGTTGCGCCCGAGCAGTACTTC. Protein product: CAWSVAPEQYF.

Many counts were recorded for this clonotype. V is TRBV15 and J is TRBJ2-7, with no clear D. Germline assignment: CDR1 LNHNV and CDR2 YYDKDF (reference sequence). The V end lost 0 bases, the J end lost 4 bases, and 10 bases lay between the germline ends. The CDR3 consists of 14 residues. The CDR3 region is CATSREAPRYEQYF. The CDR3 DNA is TGTGCCACCAGCAGAGAGGCACCTAGATACGAGCAGTACTTC.

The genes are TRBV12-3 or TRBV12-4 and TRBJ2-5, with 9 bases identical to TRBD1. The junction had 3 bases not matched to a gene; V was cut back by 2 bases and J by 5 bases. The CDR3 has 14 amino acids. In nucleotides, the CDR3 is TGTGCCAGCAGTTTACGACAGGGGGACGAGACCCAGTACTTC. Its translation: CASSLRQGDETQYF.

The CDR3 sequence: CASSPQLAGGPDGELFF. As DNA, the CDR3 is TGTGCCAGCAGCCCACAATTAGCGGGAGGGCCGGACGGGGAGCTGTTTTTT. The V gene is TRBV11-2, the J gene TRBJ2-2; TRBD2 matches at 11 bases. The J segment lost 7 bases and the V segment lost 5 bases, leaving 12 bases of the junction unmatched. CDR1 SGHAT and CDR2 FQNNGV come from the germline V gene. The CDR3 runs 17 residues.

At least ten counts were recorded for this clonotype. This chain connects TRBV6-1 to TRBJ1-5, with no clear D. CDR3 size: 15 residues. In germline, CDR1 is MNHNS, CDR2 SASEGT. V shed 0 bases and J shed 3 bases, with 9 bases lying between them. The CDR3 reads CASSEAGFFNQPQHF. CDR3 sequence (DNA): TGTGCCAGCAGTGAAGCAGGGTTCTTCAATCAGCCCCAGCATTTT.

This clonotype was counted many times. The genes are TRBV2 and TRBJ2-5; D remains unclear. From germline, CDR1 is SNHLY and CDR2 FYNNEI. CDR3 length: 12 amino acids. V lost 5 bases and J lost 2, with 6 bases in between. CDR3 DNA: TGTGCCAGCAGTCAGAATCAAGAGACCCAGTACTTC. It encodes CASSQNQETQYF.

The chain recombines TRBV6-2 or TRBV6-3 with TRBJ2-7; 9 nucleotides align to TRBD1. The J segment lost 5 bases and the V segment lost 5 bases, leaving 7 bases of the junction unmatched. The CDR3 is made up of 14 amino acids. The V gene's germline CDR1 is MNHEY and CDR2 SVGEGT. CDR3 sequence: CASSPGQGSNEQYF. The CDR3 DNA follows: TGTGCCAGCAGTCCGGGACAGGGATCGAACGAGCAGTACTTC.

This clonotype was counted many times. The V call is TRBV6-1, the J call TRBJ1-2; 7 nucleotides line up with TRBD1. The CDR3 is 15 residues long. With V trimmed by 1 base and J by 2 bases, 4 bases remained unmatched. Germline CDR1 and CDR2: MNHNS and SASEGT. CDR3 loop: CASSEETGRNYGYTF. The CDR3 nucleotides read TGTGCCAGCAGTGAAGAGACAGGGAGAAACTATGGCTACACCTTC.

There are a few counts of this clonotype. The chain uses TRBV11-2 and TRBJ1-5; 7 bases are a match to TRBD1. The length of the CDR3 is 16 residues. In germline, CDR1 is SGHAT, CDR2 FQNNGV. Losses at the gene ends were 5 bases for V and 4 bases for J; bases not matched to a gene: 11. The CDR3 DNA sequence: TGTGCCAGCAGCCCCGGGACAGTATCAAGAAATCAGCCCCAGCATTTT. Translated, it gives CASSPGTVSRNQPQHF.

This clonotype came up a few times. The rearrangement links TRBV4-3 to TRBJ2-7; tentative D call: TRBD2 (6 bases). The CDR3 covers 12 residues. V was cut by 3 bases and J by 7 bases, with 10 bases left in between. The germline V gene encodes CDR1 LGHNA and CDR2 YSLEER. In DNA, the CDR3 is TGCGCCAGCAGCCAGGGACTTGGGGAGCAGTACTTC. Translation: CASSQGLGEQYF.